Listed below are T cell receptor beta chains from one sample, sequenced in a study of T cell changes during pregnancy in multiple sclerosis. TCRdb keeps only in-frame clones here, not all; method: immunoSEQ multiplex PCR. The sample includes fewer than 130,000 clones, more than 85% of them seen just once. Sequencing used peripheral blood, obtained after pregnancy. These receptors originate from a female donor with multiple sclerosis, enrolled in a pregnancy study. Each CDR3 is given with its conserved first and last residue. The order of the fields is clone size, D gene, V gene, J gene, CDR3 DNA, CDR3 protein. The D gene is left open where the match is weak. A row's size may be missing; if present it is once, few, many or a size class.

NA	NA	TRBV7-6	TRBJ1-2	TGTGCCAGCAGCCCGGAGGGCCGGCGGTTGGAGGACTATGGCTACACCTTC	CASSPEGRRLEDYGYTF
NA	TRBD1	TRBV5-1	TRBJ1-4	TGCGCCAGCAGCCGGACAGGGGGTGGAGAAAAACTGTTTTTT	CASSRTGGGEKLFF
NA	TRBD2	TRBV6-6	TRBJ2-2	TGTGCCACAATGGGCCGACTAGCGGGGGACACCGGGGAGCTGTTTTTT	CATMGRLAGDTGELFF
NA	NA	TRBV5-1	TRBJ2-7	TGCGCCAGCAGCAGGGGGACATCGGACGAGCAGTACTTC	CASSRGTSDEQYF
NA	NA	TRBV14	TRBJ1-2	TGTGCCAGCAGCCAAGCAGGGAGGGGGTTCGGTGGCTACACCTTC	CASSQAGRGFGGYTF
NA	TRBD2	TRBV7-2	TRBJ2-7	TGTGCCAGCAGCTTACCGGGACTACTAACCTACGAGCAGTACTTC	CASSLPGLLTYEQYF
once	NA	TRBV29-1	TRBJ1-1	TGCAGCGTTGTCCAGGGGAACATGAACACTGAAGCTTTCTTT	CSVVQGNMNTEAFF
NA	NA	TRBV7-9	TRBJ1-5	TGTGCCAGCAGCTTAGCTTTGGCGGGGGCATATAGCAATCAGCCCCAGCATTTT	CASSLALAGAYSNQPQHF
NA	TRBD1	TRBV4-1	TRBJ1-6	TGCGCCAGCAGCCAACCATACAGGGGCGATAATTCACCCCTCCACTTT	CASSQPYRGDNSPLHF
NA	NA	TRBV10-3	TRBJ1-3	TGTGCCATCTCGCAGGGGCTTGCGCTTTCTGGAAACACCATATATTTT	CAISQGLALSGNTIYF
NA	TRBD1	TRBV2	TRBJ2-1	TGTGCCAGCAGTTCCCCGGGACAGGGATCCTTCTACGGCAATGAGCAGTTCTTC	CASSSPGQGSFYGNEQFF
NA	NA	TRBV7-3	TRBJ2-5	TGTGCCAGCAGCCCGAGCGGCTATCGCCCCGGGGAGACCCAGTACTTC	CASSPSGYRPGETQYF
NA	NA	TRBV18	TRBJ2-7	TGTGCCAGCTCACCGGGTACGGGCGAGCAGTACTTC	CASSPGTGEQYF
NA	NA	TRBV11-2	TRBJ1-1	TGTGCCAGCAGCCCCAGCCGGGGAATGGTAGCTTTCTTT	CASSPSRGMVAFF
NA	NA	TRBV5-4	TRBJ1-1	TGTGCCAGCAGCCCCGACAGCCCCGTGGGCACTGAAGCTTTCTTT	CASSPDSPVGTEAFF
once	NA	TRBV2	TRBJ2-7	TGTGCCAGCTCCCTCGGGAGCTATGGGGGGGCCTCCTACGAGCAGTACTTC	CASSLGSYGGASYEQYF
NA	TRBD1	TRBV9	TRBJ2-5	TGTGCCAGCACTAGGGGACAGCAAGAGACCCAGTACTTC	CASTRGQQETQYF
NA	NA	TRBV5-5	TRBJ2-5	TGTGCCAGCAGCCCCGGGGTCCAAGAGACCCAGTACTTC	CASSPGVQETQYF
NA	TRBD2	TRBV7-3	TRBJ2-2	TGTGCCAGCAGCCAGCGGGGGAACACCGGGGAGCTGTTTTTT	CASSQRGNTGELFF
NA	NA	TRBV25-1	TRBJ2-1	TGTGCCAGCAGAAACGACCCCGTTAGGGGTGAGCAGTTCTTC	CASRNDPVRGEQFF
NA	NA	TRBV30	TRBJ1-2	TGTGCCTGGAGTCCCTCCTCTGGCAGGGGCTATGGCTACACCTTC	CAWSPSSGRGYGYTF
NA	TRBD2	TRBV11-3	TRBJ2-2	TGTGCCAGCAGCTTAGCTCTAGCGGGGGGGTACACCGGGGAGCTGTTTTTT	CASSLALAGGYTGELFF
NA	NA	TRBV5-1	TRBJ1-2	TGCGCCAGCAGCCCGGCGGACTCCTCTGTCTATGGCTACACCTTC	CASSPADSSVYGYTF
NA	TRBD2	TRBV6-1	TRBJ2-1	TGTGCCAGCAGTGAATTGACTAGCGGGGGCAATGAGCAGTTCTTC	CASSELTSGGNEQFF
NA	NA	TRBV5-3	TRBJ1-6	TGTGCCAGAAGCTCCCCAGGGGACAAAAATAATTCACCCCTCCACTTT	CARSSPGDKNNSPLHF
NA	NA	TRBV4-2	TRBJ2-1	TGTGCCAGCGGGGGCAGGGTTGACAATGAGCAGTTCTTC	CASGGRVDNEQFF
NA	TRBD1	TRBV19	TRBJ1-4	TGTGCCAGCGGACAGGGAGGTGAAAAACTGTTTTTT	CASGQGGEKLFF
once	TRBD1	TRBV5-4	TRBJ1-6	TGTGCCAGCAGTAGGACAGGGGCGGTAAATTCACCCCTCCACTTT	CASSRTGAVNSPLHF
NA	NA	TRBV4-1	TRBJ1-6	TGCGCCAGCAGCCAAACACCCCCTGGGGTGGGAGGATCACCCCTCCACTTT	CASSQTPPGVGGSPLHF
NA	TRBD1	TRBV19	TRBJ2-2	TGTGCCAGTAGAACAGGGGGTGGCACCGGGGAGCTGTTTTTT	CASRTGGGTGELFF
NA	TRBD1	TRBV5-4	TRBJ2-7	TGTGCCAGCAGCTTCACAGGGGGCAACGAGCAGTACTTC	CASSFTGGNEQYF
NA	NA	TRBV4-1	TRBJ2-2	TGCGCCAGCAGCCAAGATCGTCAGGGAAACACCGGGGAGCTGTTTTTT	CASSQDRQGNTGELFF
NA	TRBD1	TRBV7-9	TRBJ2-2	TGTGCCAGCAGCGCGGCCTCCGGGACAGATAACACCGGGGAGCTGTTTTTT	CASSAASGTDNTGELFF
NA	TRBD2	TRBV11-2	TRBJ2-5	TGTGCCAGCAGGTTTAGCGGGGGGGCCGGAGAGACCCAGTACTTC	CASRFSGGAGETQYF
few	NA	TRBV27	TRBJ1-4	TGTGCCAGCAGTTTTAGGAAGGGGGAAGGTAATGAAAAACTGTTTTTT	CASSFRKGEGNEKLFF
NA	TRBD1	TRBV5-1	TRBJ1-1	TGCGCCAGCAGCCGACAGGGCACTGAAGCTTTCTTT	CASSRQGTEAFF
NA	NA	TRBV11-2	TRBJ1-3	TGTGCCAGCAGCTTAGTTGGGGGACAAGGGTTAATTGGAAACACCATATATTTT	CASSLVGGQGLIGNTIYF
NA	TRBD2	TRBV18	TRBJ2-7	TGTGCCAGCTCGGAAACTAGCGGGGCGACCTACGAGCAGTACTTC	CASSETSGATYEQYF
NA	TRBD1	TRBV7-2	TRBJ1-1	TGTGCCAGCAGCACCAGACAGGGGGCAACGACTTTCTTT	CASSTRQGATTFF
NA	NA	TRBV5-4	TRBJ1-6	TGTGCCAGCAGCTTGGCCGGGGTCGGTCGTTCACCCCTCCACTTT	CASSLAGVGRSPLHF
NA	NA	TRBV19	TRBJ1-1	TGTGCCAGTAGTATAGTAGGGACACCCAACACTGAAGCTTTCTTT	CASSIVGTPNTEAFF
NA	NA	TRBV7-2	TRBJ2-1	TGTGCCAGCAGCCGCGGGTTTACCTTCAATGAGCAGTTCTTC	CASSRGFTFNEQFF
NA	NA	TRBV19	TRBJ1-5	TGTGCCAGTAGTGGGGGTAAAACGTCCCAGGGGCATCAGCCCCAGCATTTT	CASSGGKTSQGHQPQHF
NA	TRBD1	TRBV18	TRBJ1-1	TGTGCCAGCTCACCCGGACAGGGGTTCACTGAAGCTTTCTTT	CASSPGQGFTEAFF
once	TRBD2	TRBV18	TRBJ2-6	TGTGCCAGCTCACGGGTAGCGGGGGACTCTGGGGCCAACGTCCTGACTTTC	CASSRVAGDSGANVLTF
NA	NA	TRBV11-1	TRBJ2-3	TGTGCCAGCAGCCAACGGTTCCGCACAGATACGCAGTATTTT	CASSQRFRTDTQYF
NA	TRBD1	TRBV18	TRBJ1-6	TGTGCCAGCTCTCCAGGACAGGGTTCCTATAATTCACCCCTCCACTTT	CASSPGQGSYNSPLHF
NA	TRBD1	TRBV18	TRBJ2-5	TGTGCCAGCTCACTGGGACAGCGATACCAAGAGACCCAGTACTTC	CASSLGQRYQETQYF
NA	NA	TRBV5-4	TRBJ1-3	TGTGCCAGCAGTACGCGGGGGAGCTCTGGAAACACCATATATTTT	CASSTRGSSGNTIYF